The 27 T cell receptor beta chains reported below all come from one sample, sequenced in a study of CD8+ T cells in alopecia areata. Following RNA extraction, reverse transcription yielded cDNA that acted as the sequencing template. Sequencing was performed with immunoSEQ multiplex PCR; in TCRdb, only in-frame clones are kept and a portion is missing. The sample includes fewer than 200,000 clones, roughly 66% of them seen just once. Material: CD8+ T cells sorted from blood, obtained at week 0. The receptor source for this set is a human donor with alopecia areata.

The chain is built from TRBV11-2 and TRBJ1-2; no clear D. The V end lost 5 bases, the J end lost 5 bases, and 12 bases lay between the germline ends. Looked up from germline, CDR1 is SGHAT and CDR2 is FQNNGV. CDR3 length: 13 residues. As DNA, the CDR3 is TGTGCCAGCAGCCCCCGGACGGCATATGGCTACACCTTC. The encoded protein is CASSPRTAYGYTF.

This chain links TRBV5-1 with TRBJ2-5; D uncertain. This CDR3 comprises 17 residues. Germline CDR1 SGHRS, CDR2 YFSETQ. Trimming left V 2 bases short and J 2 bases short, with 19 bases between. CDR3 residues: CASSFECRRCGQETQYF. CDR3 nucleotides: TGCGCCAGCAGCTTCGAGTGCCGAAGGTGTGGACAAGAGACCCAGTACTTC.

This clone appeared a single time. Here the CDR3 reads CASSMRTGSTGELFF. Here the CDR3 DNA reads TGTGCCAGTAGTATGAGGACAGGGAGTACCGGGGAGCTGTTTTTT. The chain is built from TRBV19 and TRBJ2-2; 8 bases are a match to TRBD1. Trimming took 3 bases from V and 5 from J; bases not matched to a gene: 5. Germline V CDR1 and CDR2: LNHDA, SQIVND (reference sequence). The CDR3 spans 15 residues.

This clone was seen a handful of times. This chain connects TRBV5-1 to TRBJ2-1; 7 nucleotides align to TRBD2. The trim removed 4 bases at V and 5 bases at J, leaving 6 bases unmatched. Germline CDR1 and CDR2: SGHRS and YFSETQ. The length of the CDR3 is 14 residues. The CDR3, as DNA: TGCGCCAGCAGCCAACTAGCGCAAGACAATGAGCAGTTCTTC. Translating gives CASSQLAQDNEQFF.

The genes are TRBV29-1 and TRBJ2-7; D is unresolved. The CDR3 consists of 12 residues. Germline lookup yields CDR1 SQVTM and CDR2 ANQGSEA. V lost 4 bases and J lost 1, with 8 bases in between. The CDR3 spells CSVGVGSYEQYF. CDR3 sequence (DNA): TGCAGCGTTGGGGTGGGTTCCTACGAGCAGTACTTC.

The chain combines TRBV6-5 with TRBJ2-7; D remains ambiguous. Between the trimmed V and J ends, which lost 6 bases and 2 bases, there was a span of 17 bases. Germline V gene data show CDR1 as MNHEY and CDR2 as SVGAGI. This CDR3 spans 15 amino acids. CDR3 DNA sequence: TGTGCCAGCAGATCTATCGTAGGCGAAACCTACGAGCAGTACTTC. It codes for CASRSIVGETYEQYF.

The chain joins TRBV2 to TRBJ2-5, with D tentatively TRBD2 (5 bases). The CDR3 is made up of 15 amino acids. Trimming removed 6 bases from V and 4 bases from J, with 18 bases in between. Per the germline V gene, CDR1 is SNHLY and CDR2 is FYNNEI. The CDR3 sequence: CASRGYEDRGETQYF. DNA of the CDR3: TGTGCCAGCAGGGGCTACGAAGACCGGGGAGAGACCCAGTACTTC.

The chain employs TRBV30 and TRBJ1-1; the D is unclear. The V and J ends lost 3 bases and 5 bases respectively, with 7 bases between them. CDR1 is GTSNPN and CDR2 is SVGIG in the germline V gene (reference sequence). This CDR3 is built from 11 residues. The CDR3 DNA sequence: TGTGCCTGGAGGCGGGAGACTGAAGCTTTCTTT. Translation: CAWRRETEAFF. Drawing the rest from reference TRBV30 and TRBJ1-1, the complete variable domain is SQTIHQWPATLVQPVGSPLSLECTVEGTSNPNLYWYRQAAGRGLQLLFYSVGIGQISSEVPQNLSASRPQDRQFILSSKKLLLSDSGFYLCAWRRETEAFFGQGTRLTVV.

This clone was observed a few times. The chain is built from TRBV6-6 and TRBJ2-7, with D possibly TRBD2 on 6 matching bases. Germline values: CDR1 MNHNY, CDR2 SVGAGI (reference sequence). V dropped 5 bases and J dropped 0 bases, with 14 bases sitting between them. The CDR3 runs to 15 residues. CDR3 sequence: CASSARDSLSYEQYF. CDR3 DNA sequence: TGTGCCAGCAGTGCCAGGGACTCACTCTCCTACGAGCAGTACTTC.

The chain joins TRBV6-5 to TRBJ2-7; possible D gene TRBD1, 6 bases. Germline CDR1 MNHEY, CDR2 SVGAGI. This CDR3 region has 12 residues. V lost 6 bases and J lost 5, with 11 bases in between. Here the CDR3 reads CASSAGVHEQYF. The DNA for the CDR3 is TGTGCCAGCAGCGCAGGGGTCCACGAGCAGTACTTC.

In its sample, this clone was seen once. The J gene is TRBJ2-2, the V gene TRBV5-4; D remains unclear. Trimming removed 6 bases at V and 0 bases at J, with 3 bases between. The CDR3 has 12 amino acids. The germline CDR1 and CDR2 sequences are SGHNT and YYREEE (reference sequence). In DNA, the CDR3 is TGTGCCAGCACCACGAACACCGGGGAGCTGTTTTTT. It is translated as CASTTNTGELFF.

This clone has more than one count but fewer than ten. The chain is built from TRBV4-2 and TRBJ2-3; D not certain. The germline gives CDR1 LGHNA, CDR2 YNFKEQ. This CDR3 is built from 14 residues. V dropped 0 bases and J dropped 1 base, with 5 bases sitting between them. The CDR3 here is CASSQEAGTDTQYF. The DNA of the CDR3 is TGTGCCAGCAGCCAAGAAGCCGGCACAGATACGCAGTATTTT.

The V gene is TRBV6-5, the J gene TRBJ2-1; 9 bases fit TRBD2. Germline V gene sequence: CDR1 MNHEY, CDR2 SVGAGI. The CDR3 is 11 residues long. V was clipped by 6 bases and J by 9 bases; unmatched bases: 0. The CDR3: CASRTSGEQFF. The CDR3 nucleotides read TGTGCCAGCAGGACTAGCGGTGAGCAGTTCTTC.

The chain employs TRBV27 and TRBJ2-7, with TRBD1 identical over 7 bases. Germline CDR1 and CDR2: MNHEY and SMNVEV (reference sequence). Trimming cost V 1 base and J 2 bases; bases outside gene matches: 2. CDR3 length equals 14 residues. The CDR3 reads CASSLLGTAYEQYF. CDR3 nucleotides: TGTGCCAGCAGTTTATTAGGGACAGCCTACGAGCAGTACTTC.

This clone was recorded once. The chain is built from TRBV27 and TRBJ2-3; TRBD2 is a possible D gene (6 bases). Germline CDR1 and CDR2: MNHEY and SMNVEV (reference sequence). V was pared by 10 bases and J by 6 bases, with 17 bases between. The CDR3 extends over 13 amino acids. The CDR3 loop reads CAISRGQLDTQYF. The DNA of the CDR3 is TGTGCCATTTCGCGGGGCCAATTGGATACGCAGTATTTT.

This clone was detected only a few times. This rearrangement joins TRBV30 to TRBJ2-7; a possible D gene is TRBD2 (6 bases). V was trimmed by 0 bases and J by 5 bases, leaving 11 bases between them. The CDR3 has 13 residues. Looked up from germline, CDR1 is GTSNPN and CDR2 is SVGIG (reference sequence). The CDR3 nucleotides read TGTGCCTGGAGTGTAGGAGGGCAAAACGAGCAGTACTTC. Translated: CAWSVGGQNEQYF.

The V and J genes are TRBV5-6 and TRBJ1-1; D remains unclear. V was clipped by 2 bases and J by 4 bases, with 15 bases between them. The germline CDR1 and CDR2 sequences are SGHDT and YYEEEE. This CDR3 comprises 15 residues. Here the CDR3 DNA reads TGTGCCAGCAGCTTCGGGTTCGTGGGTGGCACTGAAGCTTTCTTT. It yields the protein CASSFGFVGGTEAFF.

The chain employs TRBV5-1 and TRBJ2-1; 11 bases map to TRBD2. J was trimmed by 7 bases and V by 0 bases; bases with no gene match: 3. The CDR3 runs 15 residues. The germline V gene has CDR1 SGHRS and CDR2 YFSETQ. CDR3 protein: CASSLEASGGNEQFF. CDR3 sequence (DNA): TGCGCCAGCAGCTTGGAGGCTAGCGGGGGGAATGAGCAGTTCTTC.

A single count supports this clone. The chain links TRBV30 to TRBJ2-1; the D is unclear. V dropped 1 base and J dropped 7 bases, with 8 bases sitting between them. This CDR3 has 12 amino acids. Per germline, CDR1 GTSNPN and CDR2 SVGIG (reference sequence). The CDR3 spells CAWSGGENEQFF. The CDR3 DNA reads TGTGCCTGGAGTGGAGGAGAAAATGAGCAGTTCTTC.

The J gene is TRBJ1-1, the V gene TRBV2; the D gene is possibly TRBD1 (6 bases). Germline values: CDR1 SNHLY, CDR2 FYNNEI. The CDR3 extends over 14 amino acids. V shed 2 bases and J shed 6 bases, with 13 bases lying between them. The CDR3 loop reads CASSEHRAGAEAFF. The DNA for the CDR3 is TGTGCCAGCAGTGAACACAGGGCTGGCGCTGAAGCTTTCTTT.

The J gene is TRBJ1-1, the V gene TRBV30; TRBD1 agrees at 8 bases. Germline V gene sequence: CDR1 GTSNPN, CDR2 SVGIG (reference sequence). V was pared by 3 bases and J by 5 bases, with 5 bases of the junction left unmatched. The CDR3 has 13 residues. CDR3 loop: CAWRNRGRTEAFF. The CDR3, as DNA: TGTGCCTGGAGGAACAGGGGGAGGACTGAAGCTTTCTTT.

This chain uses TRBV5-1 with TRBJ2-1; D possibly matches TRBD1 or TRBD2 (5 bases each). Trimming took off 0 bases at V and 3 bases at J, with 10 bases between the two ends. The CDR3 is 15 residues long. CDR1 is SGHRS, CDR2 YFSETQ, per germline. CDR3 DNA sequence: TGCGCCAGCAGCTTGGCTTCAGGGAGCTACAATGAGCAGTTCTTC. Translated: CASSLASGSYNEQFF.

V gene TRBV6-5 combines with J gene TRBJ2-3; D ambiguous. V lost 6 bases and J 3 bases, leaving 13 bases between the germline ends. This CDR3 comprises 14 residues. Per germline, CDR1 MNHEY and CDR2 SVGAGI. In nucleotides, the CDR3 is TGTGCCAGCAGCCCATTCCGGTCGACAGATACGCAGTATTTT. It translates to CASSPFRSTDTQYF.

The V gene is TRBV19, the J gene TRBJ2-4; TRBD2 is a possible D gene (6 bases). Germline V gene lookup returns CDR1 LNHDA and CDR2 SQIVND (reference sequence). V gave up 5 bases and J gave up 7 bases, with 12 bases separating them. The CDR3 totals 13 residues. DNA for the CDR3: TGTGCCAGTAGTTGGAGGGTCGGTAACATTCAGTACTTC. Residues: CASSWRVGNIQYF.

This chain links TRBV20-1 with TRBJ2-1; no definite D call. The CDR3 runs 11 residues. CDR1 is DFQATT and CDR2 is SNEGSKA in the germline V gene (reference sequence). V was cut by 1 base and J by 12 bases, with 10 bases left in between. The DNA for the CDR3 is TGCAGTGCTAGAGTCAGTGTGACGCAGTTCTTC. Protein sequence: CSARVSVTQFF.

J is TRBJ2-7 and V is TRBV11-2; 7 bases agree with TRBD2. V lost 1 base and J lost 0; bases outside the gene matches: 3. The CDR3 covers 15 residues. Germline CDR1 is SGHAT and CDR2 is FQNNGV. The CDR3 loop reads CASSLGRGSSYEQYF. CDR3 DNA: TGTGCCAGCAGCTTAGGGCGGGGGAGCTCCTACGAGCAGTACTTC.

The rearrangement joins TRBV15 to TRBJ1-4; a weak D match, TRBD1 (6 bases). Trimming left V 3 bases short and J 3 bases short, with 11 bases between. In germline, CDR1 is LNHNV, CDR2 YYDKDF (reference sequence). CDR3 length: 15 amino acids. CDR3 sequence (DNA): TGTGCCACCAGCAGCCGGACAGACGCTAATGAAAAACTGTTTTTT. It yields the protein CATSSRTDANEKLFF.